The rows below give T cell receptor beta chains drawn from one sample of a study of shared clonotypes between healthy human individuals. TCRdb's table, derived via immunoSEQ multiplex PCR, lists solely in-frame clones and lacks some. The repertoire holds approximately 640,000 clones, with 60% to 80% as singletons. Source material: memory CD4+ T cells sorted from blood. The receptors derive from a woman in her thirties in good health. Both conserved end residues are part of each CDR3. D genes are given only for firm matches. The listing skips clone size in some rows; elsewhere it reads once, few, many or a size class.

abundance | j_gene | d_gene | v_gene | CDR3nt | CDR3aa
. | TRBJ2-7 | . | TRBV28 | TGTGCCAGCAGGGGGACGGGGGTGTCCGAGCAGTACTTC | CASRGTGVSEQYF
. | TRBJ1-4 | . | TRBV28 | TGTGCCAGCAATTTCCTATTAACTAATGAAAAACTGTTTTTT | CASNFLLTNEKLFF
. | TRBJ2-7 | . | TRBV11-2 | TGTGCCAGCAGTACCCAACAGGCAATTGGTTACGAGCAGTACTTC | CASSTQQAIGYEQYF
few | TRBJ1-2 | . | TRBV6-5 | TGTGCCAGCAGTTACTCGGCAGCGCTTAACTATGGCTACACCTTC | CASSYSAALNYGYTF
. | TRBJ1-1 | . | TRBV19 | TGTGCCAGTAAACCCCCTGAGGGGCCGAACACTGAAGCTTTCTTT | CASKPPEGPNTEAFF
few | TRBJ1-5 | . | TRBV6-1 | TGTGCCAGCAGTGATATTGGGAGTGCACAGCATTTT | CASSDIGSAQHF
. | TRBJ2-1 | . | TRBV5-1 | TGCGCCAGCAGCTCAGACTATTACCTCTACAATGAGCAGTTCTTC | CASSSDYYLYNEQFF
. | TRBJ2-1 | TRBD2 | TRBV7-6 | TGTGCCAGCAGGGAACTAGCGGGAGACGGCAATGAGCAGTTCTTC | CASRELAGDGNEQFF
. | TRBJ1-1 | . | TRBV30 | TGTGCCTGGAGCACCGCGGGACAATGGAACACTGAAGCTTTCTTT | CAWSTAGQWNTEAFF
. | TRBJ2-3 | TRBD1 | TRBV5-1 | TGCGCCAGCAGCATTTCGGACAGGGATATGGATACGCAGTATTTT | CASSISDRDMDTQYF
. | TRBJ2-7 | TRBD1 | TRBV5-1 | TGCGCCAGCAGCAATCCGGCGCAGGGGGTGTACGAGCAGTACTTC | CASSNPAQGVYEQYF
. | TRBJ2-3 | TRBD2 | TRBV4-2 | TGTGCCAGCAGCCTACTAGCGGGAGGGCCGCGGAGCACAGATACGCAGTATTTT | CASSLLAGGPRSTDTQYF
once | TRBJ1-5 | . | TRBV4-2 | TGTGCCAGCAGCCAAGATCCTGCCGGGCAGTATCAGCCCCAGCATTTT | CASSQDPAGQYQPQHF
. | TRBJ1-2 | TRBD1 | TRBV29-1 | TGCAGCGTTCCTGAGACAGGGGTATTTCGGGGCTACACCTTC | CSVPETGVFRGYTF
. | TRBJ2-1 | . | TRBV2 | TGTTCGACTGGATCTTACAATGAGCAGTTCTTC | CSTGSYNEQFF
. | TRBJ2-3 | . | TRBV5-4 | TGTGCCAGCAGCTTGGACTTCACAGATACGCAGTATTTT | CASSLDFTDTQYF
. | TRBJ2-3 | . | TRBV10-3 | TGTGCCATCAGTGAATCCGGGACGAGGAGCACAGATACGCAGTATTTT | CAISESGTRSTDTQYF
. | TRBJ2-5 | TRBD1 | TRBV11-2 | TGTGCCAGCGGCCAGGGGGCATCGGAGACCCAGTACTTC | CASGQGASETQYF
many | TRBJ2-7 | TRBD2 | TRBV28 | TGTGCCAGCAGCTCCGGGACCAGCGGGAGCGGGAAAAAGCAGTACTTC | CASSSGTSGSGKKQYF
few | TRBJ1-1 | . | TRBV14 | TGTGCCAGCAGCCAGGCAAAACTGAACACTGAAGCTTTCTTT | CASSQAKLNTEAFF
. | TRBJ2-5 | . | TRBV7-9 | TGTGCCAGCAGGCGGGGCCCCGGGGAGACCCAGTACTTC | CASRRGPGETQYF
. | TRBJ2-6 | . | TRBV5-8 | TGTGCCAGCAGCTTGTGGTCCGGGACCTCTGGGGCCAACGTCCTGACTTTC | CASSLWSGTSGANVLTF
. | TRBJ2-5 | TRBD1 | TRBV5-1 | TGCGCCAGCAGCACCGGACAGGGAAAGGAGACCCAGTACTTC | CASSTGQGKETQYF
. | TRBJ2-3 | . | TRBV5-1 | TGCGCCAGCAGCAGGGAATCCGGGGAGCAGTATTTT | CASSRESGEQYF
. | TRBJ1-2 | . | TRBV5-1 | TGCGCCAGCAGCTTGTCCCGGGGGGCAGGGTATGGCTACACCTTC | CASSLSRGAGYGYTF
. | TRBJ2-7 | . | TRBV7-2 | TGTGCCAGCAGCTTAAATACACTAGTAACCTACGAGCAGTACTTC | CASSLNTLVTYEQYF
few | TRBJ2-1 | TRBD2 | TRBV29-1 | TGCAGCGTACCGACTAGCGGGCATACATTCTTGGGTTACAATGAGCAGTTCTTC | CSVPTSGHTFLGYNEQFF
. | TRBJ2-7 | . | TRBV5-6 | TGTGCCAGCAGCTTGGGGGCGAGGGACGAGCAGTACTTC | CASSLGARDEQYF
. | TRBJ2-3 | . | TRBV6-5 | TGTGCCAGCAGTTTACAGGGGGGGCGAGATACGCAGTATTTT | CASSLQGGRDTQYF
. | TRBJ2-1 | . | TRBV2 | TGTGCCAGCAGAGGTACAAAAGGGGCCTACAATGAGCAGTTCTTC | CASRGTKGAYNEQFF
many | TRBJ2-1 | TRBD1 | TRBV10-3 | TGTGCCATCAGTGGTCCGGGACAGGGGGCTATTAATGAGCAGTTCTTC | CAISGPGQGAINEQFF
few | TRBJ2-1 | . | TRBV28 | TGTGCCAGCAATTCATACCGGTCCTACAATGAGCAGTTCTTC | CASNSYRSYNEQFF
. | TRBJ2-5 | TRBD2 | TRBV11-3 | TGTGCCAGCAGTTTCGCGGGAGTAGAGACCCAGTACTTC | CASSFAGVETQYF
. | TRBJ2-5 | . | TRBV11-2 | TGTGCCAGCAGCACAAGTAGCCGTGGGACCCAGTACTTC | CASSTSSRGTQYF
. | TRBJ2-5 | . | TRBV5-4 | TGTGCCAGCAGCTGGGGGCCCCTTGAGACCCAGTACTTC | CASSWGPLETQYF